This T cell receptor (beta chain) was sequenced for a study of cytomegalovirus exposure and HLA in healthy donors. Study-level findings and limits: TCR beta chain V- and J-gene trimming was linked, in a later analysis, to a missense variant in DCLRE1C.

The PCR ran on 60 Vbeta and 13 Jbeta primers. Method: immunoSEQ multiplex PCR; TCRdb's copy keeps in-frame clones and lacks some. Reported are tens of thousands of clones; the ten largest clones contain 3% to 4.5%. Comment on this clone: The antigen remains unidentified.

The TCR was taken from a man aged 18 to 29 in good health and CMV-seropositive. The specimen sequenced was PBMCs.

The CDR3 DNA sequence: TGTGCCACCGGGGGTTCTACTACCACCGTCTACGAGCAGTACTTC. It encodes CATGGSTTTVYEQYF. The chain recombines TRBV10-3 with TRBJ2-7, with D perhaps matching TRBD2 (6 bases). With 10 bases removed from V and 3 bases from J, the gap between germline ends came to 22 bases. The germline CDR1 and CDR2 sequences are ENHRY and SYGVKD. The CDR3 length is 15 residues.